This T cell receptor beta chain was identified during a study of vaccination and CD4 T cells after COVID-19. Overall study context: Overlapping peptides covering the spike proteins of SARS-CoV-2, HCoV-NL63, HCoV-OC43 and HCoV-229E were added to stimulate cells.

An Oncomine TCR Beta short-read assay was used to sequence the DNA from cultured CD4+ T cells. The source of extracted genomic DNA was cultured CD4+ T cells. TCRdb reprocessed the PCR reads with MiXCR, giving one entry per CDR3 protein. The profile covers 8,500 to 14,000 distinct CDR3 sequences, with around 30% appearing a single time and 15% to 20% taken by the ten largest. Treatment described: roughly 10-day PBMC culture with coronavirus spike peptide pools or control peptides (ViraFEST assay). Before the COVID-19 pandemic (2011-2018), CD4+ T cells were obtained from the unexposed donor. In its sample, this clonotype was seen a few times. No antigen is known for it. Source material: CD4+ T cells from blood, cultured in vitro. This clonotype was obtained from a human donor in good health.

This chain's CDR3 is CASSYRSGSTNEQYF. CDR3 DNA: TGTGCCAGCAGTTACAGAAGCGGGAGTACCAACGAGCAGTACTTC. This chain joins TRBV6-5 and TRBJ2-7, with TRBD2 identical over 8 bases. This CDR3 has 15 amino acids. Trimming removed 2 bases from V and 5 bases from J; junction bases left unmatched: 8. The germline V gene has CDR1 MNHEY and CDR2 SVGAGI.